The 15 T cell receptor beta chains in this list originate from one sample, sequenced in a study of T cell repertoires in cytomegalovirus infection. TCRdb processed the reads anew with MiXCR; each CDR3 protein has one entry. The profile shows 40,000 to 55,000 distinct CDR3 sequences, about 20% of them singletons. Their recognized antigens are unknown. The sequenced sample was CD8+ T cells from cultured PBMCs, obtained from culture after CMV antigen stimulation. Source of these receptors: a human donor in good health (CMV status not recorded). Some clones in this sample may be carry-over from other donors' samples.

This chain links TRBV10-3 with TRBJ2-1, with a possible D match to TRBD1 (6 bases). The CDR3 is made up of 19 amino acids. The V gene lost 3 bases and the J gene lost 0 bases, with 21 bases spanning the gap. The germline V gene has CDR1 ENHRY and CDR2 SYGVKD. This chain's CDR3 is CAISEPDSPSGSSYNEQFF. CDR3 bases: TGTGCCATCAGTGAACCGGACAGCCCCAGCGGTAGCTCCTACAATGAGCAGTTCTTC.

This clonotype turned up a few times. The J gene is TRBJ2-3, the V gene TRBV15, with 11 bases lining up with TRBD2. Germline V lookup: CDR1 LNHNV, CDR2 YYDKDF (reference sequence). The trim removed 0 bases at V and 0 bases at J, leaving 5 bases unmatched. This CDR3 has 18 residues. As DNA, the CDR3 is TGTGCCACCAGCAGAGATTTAGCGGGAGGGCCTAGCACAGATACGCAGTATTTT. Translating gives CATSRDLAGGPSTDTQYF.

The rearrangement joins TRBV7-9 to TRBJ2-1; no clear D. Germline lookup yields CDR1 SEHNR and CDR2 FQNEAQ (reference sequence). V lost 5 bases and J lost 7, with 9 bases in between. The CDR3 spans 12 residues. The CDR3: CASSLSWNEQFF. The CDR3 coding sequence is TGTGCCAGCAGCCTTTCCTGGAATGAGCAGTTCTTC.

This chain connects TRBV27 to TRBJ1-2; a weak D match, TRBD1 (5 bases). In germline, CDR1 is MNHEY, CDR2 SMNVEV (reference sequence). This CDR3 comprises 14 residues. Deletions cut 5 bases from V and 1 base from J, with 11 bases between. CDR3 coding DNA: TGTGCCAGCAGTACCAGGACAAATAACTATGGCTACACCTTC. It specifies CASSTRTNNYGYTF.

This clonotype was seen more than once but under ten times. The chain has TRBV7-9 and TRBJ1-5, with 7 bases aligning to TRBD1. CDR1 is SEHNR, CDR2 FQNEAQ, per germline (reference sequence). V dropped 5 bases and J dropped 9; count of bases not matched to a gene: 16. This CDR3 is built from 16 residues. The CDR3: CASSNRDSLLGGPQHF. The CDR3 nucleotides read TGTGCCAGCAGCAACCGGGACAGCCTTTTAGGTGGGCCCCAGCATTTT.

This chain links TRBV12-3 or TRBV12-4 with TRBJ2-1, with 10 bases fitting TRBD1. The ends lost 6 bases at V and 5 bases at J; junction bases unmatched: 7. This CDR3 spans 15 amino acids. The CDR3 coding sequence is TGTGCCAGCAGCAGAACCGGGACAGGGGACAATGAGCAGTTCTTC. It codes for CASSRTGTGDNEQFF.

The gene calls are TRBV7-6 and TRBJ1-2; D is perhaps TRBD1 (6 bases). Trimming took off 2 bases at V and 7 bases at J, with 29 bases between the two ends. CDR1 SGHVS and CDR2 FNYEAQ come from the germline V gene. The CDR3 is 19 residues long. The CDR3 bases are TGTGCCAGCAGCTTACTGGGCCACAGGGAACCTCCTTACCGTTGTGGCTACACCTTC. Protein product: CASSLLGHREPPYRCGYTF.

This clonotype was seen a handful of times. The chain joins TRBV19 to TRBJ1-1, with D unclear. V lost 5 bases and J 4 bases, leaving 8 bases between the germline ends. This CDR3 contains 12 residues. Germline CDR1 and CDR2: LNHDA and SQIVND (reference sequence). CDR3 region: CASSVTGTEAFF. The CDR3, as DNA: TGTGCCAGTAGTGTGACGGGCACTGAAGCTTTCTTT.

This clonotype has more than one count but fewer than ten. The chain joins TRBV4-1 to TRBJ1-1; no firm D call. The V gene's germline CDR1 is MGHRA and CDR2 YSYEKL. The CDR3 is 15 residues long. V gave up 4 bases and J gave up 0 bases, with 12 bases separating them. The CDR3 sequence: CASSPRTILNTEAFF. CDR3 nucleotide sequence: TGCGCCAGCAGCCCCCGGACGATCTTGAACACTGAAGCTTTCTTT.

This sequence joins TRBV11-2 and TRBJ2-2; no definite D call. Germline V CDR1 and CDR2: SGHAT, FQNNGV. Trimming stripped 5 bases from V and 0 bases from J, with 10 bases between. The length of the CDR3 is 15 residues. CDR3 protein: CASSPQLPNTGELFF. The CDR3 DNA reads TGTGCCAGCAGCCCTCAGCTACCGAACACCGGGGAGCTGTTTTTT.

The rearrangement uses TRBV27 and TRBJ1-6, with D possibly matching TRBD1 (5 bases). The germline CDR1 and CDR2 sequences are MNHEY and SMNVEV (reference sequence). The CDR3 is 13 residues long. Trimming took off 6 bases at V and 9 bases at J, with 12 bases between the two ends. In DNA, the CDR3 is TGTGCCAGCAGCATCGGGACTTCTTCACCCCTCCACTTT. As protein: CASSIGTSSPLHF.

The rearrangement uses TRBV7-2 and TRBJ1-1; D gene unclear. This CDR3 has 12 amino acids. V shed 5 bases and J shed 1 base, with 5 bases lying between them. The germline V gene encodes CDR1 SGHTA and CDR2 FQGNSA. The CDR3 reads CASSKGNTEAFF. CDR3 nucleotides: TGTGCCAGCAGCAAGGGGAACACTGAAGCTTTCTTT.

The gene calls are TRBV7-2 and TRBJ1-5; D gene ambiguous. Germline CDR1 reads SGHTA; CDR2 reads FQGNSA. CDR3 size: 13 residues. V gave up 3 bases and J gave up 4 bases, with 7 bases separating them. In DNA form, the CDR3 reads TGTGCCAGCAGCTTTTGGGCGAATCAGCCCCAGCATTTT. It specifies CASSFWANQPQHF.

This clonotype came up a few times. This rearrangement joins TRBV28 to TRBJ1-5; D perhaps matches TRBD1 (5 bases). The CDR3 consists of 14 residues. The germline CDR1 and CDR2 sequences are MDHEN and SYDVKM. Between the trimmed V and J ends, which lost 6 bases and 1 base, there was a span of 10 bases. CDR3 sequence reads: CASRLRGSNQPQHF. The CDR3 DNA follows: TGTGCCAGCAGGTTGCGGGGGAGCAATCAGCCCCAGCATTTT. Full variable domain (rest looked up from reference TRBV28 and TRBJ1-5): DVKVTQSSRYLVKRTGEKVFLECVQDMDHENMFWYRQDPGLGLRLIYFSYDVKMKEKGDIPEGYSVSREKKERFSLILESASTNQTSMYLCASRLRGSNQPQHFGDGTRLSIL.

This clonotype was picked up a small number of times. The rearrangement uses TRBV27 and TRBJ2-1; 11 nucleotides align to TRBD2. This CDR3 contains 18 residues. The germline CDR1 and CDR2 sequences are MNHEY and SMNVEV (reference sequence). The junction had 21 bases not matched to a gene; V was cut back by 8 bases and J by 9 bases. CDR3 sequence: CASALKSGSGGAKGEQFF. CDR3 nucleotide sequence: TGTGCCAGCGCGCTAAAAAGTGGTAGCGGGGGGGCGAAGGGTGAGCAGTTCTTC.